In this sample, the clone carrying this T cell receptor beta chain turned up a few times. The same CDR3 can be traced to other DNA sequences in this sample. All recovered Cohort 3 donors got two negative PCRs, got clearance, or saw symptom resolution. TCRdb's table, derived via immunoSEQ multiplex PCR, lists solely in-frame clones and lacks some. Of about 310,000 clones in the sample, 89% were seen once. This sample is part of a study of blood T cell repertoires in COVID-19. Study as a whole: Samples came from the United States, Italy and Spain, spanning acute and convalescent COVID-19.

The ends lost 3 bases at V and 3 bases at J; junction bases unmatched: 8. CDR3 length: 15 amino acids. The germline V gene encodes CDR1 SGHTA and CDR2 FQGNSA. The V and J genes are TRBV7-2 and TRBJ2-7; TRBD1 matches 7 bases. Sequenced: PBMCs or T cells enriched from blood (not recorded which). This TCR came from a woman in her thirties or forties who had recovered from COVID-19. The CDR3 nucleotides are TGTGCCAGCAGCTTGGCCGGGACAGAAAGCTACGAGCAGTACTTC. This sequence encodes CASSLAGTESYEQYF.